These T cell receptor beta chains were read from a single sample in a study of blood T cells in healthy people across ages. TCRdb itself ran the 5' RACE reads through MiXCR, one entry per CDR3 protein. The sample records some 790,000 distinct CDR3 sequences, under 35% being singletons. The material sequenced was blood. The receptors stem from a woman aged 80 or older in good health. CDR3s include the opening cysteine and the closing phenylalanine or tryptophan. The order of the fields is V gene, D gene, clone size, J gene, CDR3 protein, CDR3 DNA. D genes are given only for firm matches. Size tells how often a clone was seen (once, few, many) or the class of an expanded clone, and some rows leave it out.

TRBV5-1	NA	NA	TRBJ2-5	CASSLYGHQETQYF	TGCGCCAGCAGCTTGTACGGGCACCAAGAGACCCAGTACTTC
TRBV20-1	NA	few	TRBJ1-5	CSARNRGPLNQPQHF	TGCAGTGCTAGAAACCGGGGGCCTCTCAATCAGCCCCAGCATTTT
TRBV18	TRBD2	NA	TRBJ2-1	CASSPFRGEYNEQFF	TGTGCCAGCTCACCCTTTCGGGGGGAGTACAATGAGCAGTTCTTC
TRBV12-3/TRBV12-4	NA	few	TRBJ2-2	CASSSGETPGELFF	TGTGCCAGCAGTTCCGGCGAGACGCCCGGGGAGCTGTTTTTT
TRBV7-3	TRBD1	once	TRBJ1-1	CASSLGGSAMNTEAFF	TGTGCCAGCAGCCTAGGGGGCTCGGCAATGAACACTGAAGCTTTCTTT
TRBV27	NA	NA	TRBJ2-7	CASSPLLPPSSSYEQYF	TGTGCCAGCAGTCCCCTTCTTCCGCCTTCAAGCTCCTACGAGCAGTACTTC
TRBV9	NA	many	TRBJ2-1	CASSALRARAPTYNEQFF	TGTGCCAGCAGCGCCCTGCGGGCCCGCGCCCCGACCTACAATGAGCAGTTCTTC
TRBV19	NA	NA	TRBJ2-2	CASSAFDSTGELFF	TGTGCCAGTAGTGCGTTCGACAGCACCGGGGAGCTGTTTTTT
TRBV20-1	NA	once	TRBJ2-7	CSASMGRAGAYNEQYF	TGCAGTGCTAGCATGGGCAGGGCAGGGGCCTACAATGAGCAGTACTTC
TRBV12-3/TRBV12-4	NA	NA	TRBJ2-3	CASRVTARTDAQYF	TGTGCCAGCAGAGTGACAGCGAGAACAGATGCGCAGTATTTT
TRBV2	TRBD1	NA	TRBJ2-3	CASSKRRGGQGTDTQYF	TGTGCCAGCAGCAAAAGGCGAGGGGGACAGGGCACAGATACGCAGTATTTT
TRBV4-2	NA	NA	TRBJ1-1	CASSQDPGRINEAFF	TGTGCCAGCAGCCAAGACCCAGGGCGGATTAATGAAGCTTTCTTT
TRBV29-1	NA	NA	TRBJ1-3	CSVEAAGSGNTIYF	TGCAGCGTTGAAGCGGCAGGGTCTGGAAACACCATATATTTT
TRBV7-2	TRBD1	NA	TRBJ2-6	CAGSYRTQGGISSGASVLTF	TGTGCCGGCAGTTATCGTACACAGGGGGGCATCTCCTCTGGGGCCAGCGTCCTGACTTTC
TRBV6-2/TRBV6-3	TRBD2	many	TRBJ2-5	CASSRQTSGGGKETQYF	TGTGCCAGCAGCCGCCAGACTAGCGGGGGGGGTAAGGAGACCCAGTACTTC
TRBV7-9	NA	many	TRBJ2-4	CASSSKSGLFPNIQYF	TGTGCCAGCAGCAGCAAATCGGGACTCTTTCCTAACATTCAGTACTTC
TRBV12-3/TRBV12-4	NA	NA	TRBJ2-3	CASRPGRGDMQYF	TGTGCCAGCAGACCTGGACGGGGAGATATGCAGTATTTT
TRBV5-5	TRBD2	NA	TRBJ2-2	CASSKSGGANTGELFF	TGTGCCAGCAGCAAGAGCGGGGGGGCGAACACCGGGGAGCTGTTTTTT
TRBV9	TRBD2	NA	TRBJ2-3	CASRPNPRSGGPYTDTQYF	TGTGCCAGCAGGCCCAACCCGCGTTCGGGGGGGCCCTACACAGATACGCAGTATTTT
TRBV7-2	NA	many	TRBJ2-1	CASSQTGTGGLSSYNEQFF	TGTGCCAGCAGCCAAACCGGGACGGGGGGCTTAAGCTCCTACAATGAGCAGTTCTTC
TRBV12-3/TRBV12-4	NA	many	TRBJ2-4	CASSLSAKNIQYF	TGTGCCAGCAGTCTCTCAGCCAAAAACATTCAGTACTTC
TRBV7-6	NA	few	TRBJ2-5	CASRGTRSAHSGSQQETQYF	TGTGCCAGCAGGGGGACGAGGAGCGCTCATTCCGGGTCCCAGCAAGAGACCCAGTACTTC
TRBV5-1	NA	NA	TRBJ2-4	CASSPGQGTKNIQYF	TGCGCCAGCAGCCCCGGTCAGGGGACCAAAAACATTCAGTACTTC
TRBV4-3	TRBD1	few	TRBJ2-2	CASGGRSGQVTGELFF	TGCGCCAGCGGGGGTCGGTCGGGACAGGTCACCGGGGAGCTGTTTTTT
TRBV18	NA	NA	TRBJ2-7	CASSPQGRVYEQYF	TGTGCCAGCTCACCACAGGGAAGAGTCTACGAGCAGTACTTC
TRBV5-5	NA	many	TRBJ1-2	CASSPNGDWNYGYTF	TGTGCCAGCAGCCCTAATGGGGACTGGAACTATGGCTACACCTTC
TRBV20-1	TRBD1	NA	TRBJ2-2	CSASQGVNTGELFF	TGCAGTGCTAGCCAGGGGGTGAACACCGGGGAGCTGTTTTTT
TRBV30	TRBD2	NA	TRBJ2-1	CAGGGAYNEQFF	TGTGCCGGGGGGGGGGCCTACAATGAGCAGTTCTTC
TRBV6-1	NA	few	TRBJ1-1	CASSRTLQGTYTEAFF	TGTGCCAGCAGCCGGACCCTCCAGGGAACGTATACTGAAGCTTTCTTT
TRBV2	NA	few	TRBJ1-2	CASTRGLLLNYGYTF	TGTGCCAGCACCCGAGGACTGCTACTTAACTATGGCTACACCTTC
TRBV7-9	NA	many	TRBJ1-5	CALGQDHNQPQHF	TGTGCCCTCGGGCAAGATCACAATCAGCCCCAGCATTTT
TRBV5-1	NA	many	TRBJ2-4	CASSLAPAGALAKNIQYF	TGCGCCAGCAGCTTGGCACCCGCCGGAGCTCTAGCCAAAAACATTCAGTACTTC
TRBV6-1	NA	NA	TRBJ1-4	CASRRTGAFNEKLFF	TGTGCCAGCAGACGGACGGGGGCCTTTAATGAAAAACTGTTTTTT
TRBV20-1	NA	NA	TRBJ2-1	CSARDRGYEQFF	TGCAGTGCTAGAGATCGTGGATACGAGCAGTTCTTC
TRBV20-1	TRBD2	once	TRBJ2-1	CSARRRGGGETLFF	TGCAGTGCTAGGCGGCGGGGGGGTGGAGAGACCCTGTTCTTC
TRBV7-9	NA	few	TRBJ1-1	CASSLEQGVAFF	TGTGCCAGCAGCTTAGAACAGGGTGTCGCTTTCTTT
TRBV7-6	TRBD1	NA	TRBJ1-1	CASSLGLDRDLNTEAFF	TGCGCCAGCAGCTTAGGACTAGACAGGGACCTGAACACTGAAGCTTTCTTT
TRBV6-5	TRBD1	NA	TRBJ1-1	CASKRRSGQTSTEAFF	TGTGCCAGCAAAAGGAGATCGGGACAGACGAGCACTGAAGCTTTCTTT
TRBV6-6	TRBD2	many	TRBJ2-5	CASSYSSGGAQETQYF	TGTGCCAGCAGTTACTCTAGCGGGGGGGCCCAAGAGACCCAGTACTTC
TRBV6-5	NA	NA	TRBJ1-1	CASSSVRWDTEAFF	TGTGCCAGCAGTTCCGTGAGGTGGGACACTGAAGCTTTCTTT
TRBV7-2	NA	many	TRBJ2-3	CASSLQRADTQYF	TGTGCCAGCAGCTTACAGCGAGCAGATACGCAGTATTTT
TRBV12-3/TRBV12-4	NA	NA	TRBJ2-3	CASSSPSADAQYF	TGTGCCAGCAGTTCACCGTCGGCAGATGCGCAGTATTTT
TRBV5-1	NA	NA	TRBJ2-7	CASGLSGYEQYF	TGCGCCAGCGGCTTGTCCGGATACGAGCAGTACTTC
TRBV5-1	NA	many	TRBJ2-7	CASSYGERNEQYF	TGCGCCAGCAGCTACGGGGAGCGGAACGAGCAGTACTTC
TRBV12-3/TRBV12-4	TRBD2	NA	TRBJ2-7	CASSSLAGGREAQYF	TGTGCCAGCAGTTCACTAGCGGGGGGGCGAGAGGCCCAGTACTTC
TRBV6-5	NA	many	TRBJ2-1	CASSSQDTPYNEQFF	TGTGCCAGCAGTTCCCAGGATACACCCTACAATGAGCAGTTCTTC
TRBV7-2	NA	many	TRBJ1-5	CASSLKADYSNQPQHF	TGTGCCAGCAGCTTAAAGGCAGACTATAGCAATCAGCCCCAGCATTTT
TRBV29-1	TRBD2	NA	TRBJ2-1	CGVRPGLAGSPGDKQFF	TGCGGCGTCCGCCCGGGACTAGCGGGGAGCCCTGGGGATAAGCAGTTCTTC